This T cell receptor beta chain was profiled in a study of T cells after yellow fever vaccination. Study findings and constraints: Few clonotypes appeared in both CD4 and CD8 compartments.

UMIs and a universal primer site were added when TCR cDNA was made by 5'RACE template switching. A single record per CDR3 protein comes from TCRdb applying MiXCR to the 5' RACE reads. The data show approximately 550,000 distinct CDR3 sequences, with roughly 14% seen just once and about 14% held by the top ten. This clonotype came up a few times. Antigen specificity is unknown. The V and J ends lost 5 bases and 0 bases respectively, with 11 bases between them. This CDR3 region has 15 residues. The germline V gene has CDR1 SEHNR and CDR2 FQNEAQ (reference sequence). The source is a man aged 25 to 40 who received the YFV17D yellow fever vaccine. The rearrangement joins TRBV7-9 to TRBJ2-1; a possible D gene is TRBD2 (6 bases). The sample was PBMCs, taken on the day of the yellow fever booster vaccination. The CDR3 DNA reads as TGTGCCAGCAGCGACCAGGACTACTCCTACAATGAGCAGTTCTTC. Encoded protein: CASSDQDYSYNEQFF.